The clone carrying this T cell receptor beta chain appeared a few times. Its antigen is unknown. This entry belongs to a study of neurological immune-mediated disorders. Findings and caveats of the study: Sharing of CDR3 amino acid sequences among expanded clones across subjects was absent, suggesting private repertoires in all groups. HTLV-1-associated myelopathy ranked highest for TCR clonal expansion and multiple sclerosis lowest, beneath healthy controls.

Synthesis of cDNA was performed by 5'RACE using 10-nucleotide random UMIs. TCRdb called the 5' RACE reads again in MiXCR, with one record for every CDR3 protein. The table records tens of thousands of distinct CDR3 sequences, 11% of them present only once. The V and J ends lost 7 bases and 9 bases respectively, with 19 bases between them. The V gene's germline CDR1 is DFQATT and CDR2 SNEGSKA (reference sequence). The CDR3 extends over 13 amino acids. The gene calls are TRBV20-1 and TRBJ2-1; D is possibly TRBD2 (7 bases). This TCR derives from a man between 60 and 70 years old in good health. Sequencing input: PBMCs. The CDR3 region is CSGSRGGAREQFF. In DNA, the CDR3 is TGCAGTGGATCAAGGGGGGGGGCACGTGAGCAGTTCTTC.